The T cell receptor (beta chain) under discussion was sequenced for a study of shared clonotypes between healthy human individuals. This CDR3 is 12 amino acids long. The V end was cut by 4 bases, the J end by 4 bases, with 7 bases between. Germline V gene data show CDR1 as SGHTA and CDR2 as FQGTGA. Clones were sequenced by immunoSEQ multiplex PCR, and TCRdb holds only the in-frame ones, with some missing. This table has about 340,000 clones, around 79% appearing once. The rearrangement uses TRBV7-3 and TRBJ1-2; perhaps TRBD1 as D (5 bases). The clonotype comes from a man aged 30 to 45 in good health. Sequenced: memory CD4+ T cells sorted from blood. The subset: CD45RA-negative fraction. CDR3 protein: CASSSGLYGYTF. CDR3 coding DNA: TGTGCCAGCAGCTCGGGACTCTATGGCTACACCTTC.